A selection of T cell receptor beta chains follows, all from one sample in a study of human T cells and chemical hapten exposure. TCRdb analysed the RACE reads with MiXCR anew, one entry per CDR3 protein. The sample carries 40,000 to 65,000 distinct CDR3 sequences, approximately 10% recorded once. The specimen comprised whole blood, sampled in connection with sensitization to the hapten diphenylcyclopropenone (DPC). Receptors were obtained from a woman aged 40 to 50 with alopecia areata. Some clones in this sample may be carry-over from other donors' samples. Each CDR3 is given with its conserved first and last residue. A D gene is named only where the DNA matches it firmly. Not every row has a clone size; where given, it reads once, few, many or a size class.

few	TRBV29-1	TRBJ2-2	NA	TGCAGCGTTGAAACGGCCGGGACCGGGGAGCTGTTTTTT	CSVETAGTGELFF
many	TRBV7-2	TRBJ2-1	TRBD2	TGTGCCAGCAGCTCCCGGACTAGCGGGAGTGGAGAGCAGTTCTTC	CASSSRTSGSGEQFF
many	TRBV6-2/TRBV6-3	TRBJ1-4	NA	TGTGCCAGCAGGGGGTACAGAGCAACTAATGAAAAACTGTTTTTT	CASRGYRATNEKLFF
once	TRBV5-5	TRBJ2-3	TRBD2	TGTGCCAGCAGCTTGAGCATGGAGCGGGGGACCCTCAGCACAGATACGCAGTATTTT	CASSLSMERGTLSTDTQYF
many	TRBV20-1	TRBJ2-3	NA	TGCAGTGCTAGAGCCAACACAGATACGCAGTATTTT	CSARANTDTQYF
many	TRBV10-3	TRBJ1-2	TRBD1	TGTGCCATCAGGTCACAGGGGGCGTACAATGGCTACACCTTC	CAIRSQGAYNGYTF
many	TRBV6-5	TRBJ1-1	NA	TGTGCCAGCAGCCCAGGCCACACTGAAGCTTTCTTT	CASSPGHTEAFF
many	TRBV4-3	TRBJ1-1	NA	TGCGCCAGCAGCCAAGATATCACAGGGAGGACTGAAGCTTTCTTT	CASSQDITGRTEAFF
few	TRBV28	TRBJ1-1	NA	TGTGCCAGCAGTAGAACCCCCGGCAGGAACACTGAAGCTTTCTTT	CASSRTPGRNTEAFF
NA	TRBV20-1	TRBJ2-1	TRBD1	TGCAGTGCTAACACCGGGACAGGGGGCATCAATGAGCAGTTCTTC	CSANTGTGGINEQFF
many	TRBV10-2	TRBJ2-5	TRBD2	TGCGCCAGCAGACAAGCGGGAGCGACGTACCAAGAGACCCAGTACTTC	CASRQAGATYQETQYF
many	TRBV7-9	TRBJ1-2	NA	TGTGCCAGCAGCTTAAGTCTTTTACAGGGCAATTACTATGGCTACACCTTC	CASSLSLLQGNYYGYTF
few	TRBV20-1	TRBJ2-7	TRBD2	TGCAGTGCGGCGTTTGGGGCTAGCGGTTCCTACGAGCAGTACTTC	CSAAFGASGSYEQYF
NA	TRBV6-4	TRBJ2-2	NA	TGTGCCAGCAGTGACTCGCCTGGGACAACCGGGGAGCTGTTTTTT	CASSDSPGTTGELFF
many	TRBV7-2	TRBJ1-5	NA	TGTGCCAGCAGCAAGGGCCTTAATCAGCCCCAGCATTTT	CASSKGLNQPQHF
few	TRBV12-3/TRBV12-4	TRBJ1-1	NA	TGTGCCAGCAGCCCTCCCGGGAGGACTGAAGCTTTCTTT	CASSPPGRTEAFF